The 23 T cell receptor beta chains below come from one sample, sequenced in a study of CD4 T cells in relation to SARS-CoV-2 and coronaviruses. Clones were sequenced by immunoSEQ multiplex PCR, and TCRdb holds only the in-frame ones, with some missing. The table includes 60,000 or so clones, approximately 94% detected once. The unexposed donors gave CD4+ T cells in about 2011-2018, prior to COVID-19. The specimen sequenced was naive CD4+ T cells from PBMCs. Subset in this sample: naive CD4+ T cells isolated by negative enrichment. The receptors originated from a human donor in good health.

This clone showed up just once. V and J are TRBV5-1 and TRBJ2-5, with a tentative D call TRBD1 (6 bases). This CDR3 contains 16 residues. The germline gives CDR1 SGHRS, CDR2 YFSETQ. Trimming left V 0 bases short and J 2 bases short, with 14 bases between. CDR3 coding DNA: TGCGCCAGCAGCTTGGCCAAAGGCAGGGGACAAGAGACCCAGTACTTC. Translation: CASSLAKGRGQETQYF. The full variable domain, its missing parts supplied by reference TRBV5-1 and TRBJ2-5, is KAGVTQTPRYLIKTRGQQVTLSCSPISGHRSVSWYQQTPGQGLQFLFEYFSETQRNKGNFPGRFSGRQFSNSRSEMNVSTLELGDSALYLCASSLAKGRGQETQYFGPGTRLLVL.

V is TRBV5-6 and J is TRBJ2-2; a possible D gene is TRBD2 (5 bases). Trimming cost V 10 bases and J 6 bases, with 19 bases left between them. The CDR3 covers 14 residues. Germline values: CDR1 SGHDT, CDR2 YYEEEE. The CDR3 spells CAALGEKRAGELFF. The CDR3 nucleotides are TGTGCCGCACTGGGAGAGAAGCGTGCCGGGGAGCTGTTTTTT.

The CDR3 loop is CASSPWGTETQYF. The CDR3 region has the DNA TGTGCCAGCAGTCCCTGGGGTACGGAGACCCAGTACTTC. The rearrangement links TRBV27 to TRBJ2-5; no firm D call. V lost 5 bases, J lost 5 bases, and 12 bases lay in between. The V gene's germline CDR1 is MNHEY and CDR2 SMNVEV (reference sequence). The CDR3 totals 13 residues.

The CDR3 coding sequence is TGTGCCAGCTCACCACCGTACCGACACACTCGAAGCACAGATACGCAGTATTTT. It encodes CASSPPYRHTRSTDTQYF. J is TRBJ2-3 and V is TRBV18; no clear D. The CDR3 runs 18 residues. V was clipped by 0 bases and J by 0 bases, with 16 bases between them. CDR1 and CDR2 (germline): KGHSH, LQKENI.

The chain recombines TRBV4-2 with TRBJ1-4; D perhaps matches TRBD1 (5 bases). Germline V gene data show CDR1 as LGHNA and CDR2 as YNFKEQ. The CDR3 is made up of 16 amino acids. V was cut by 6 bases and J by 5 bases, with 19 bases left in between. The CDR3 reads CASSGGITGDNEKLFF. The CDR3 nucleotides read TGTGCCAGCAGTGGGGGGATAACGGGCGACAATGAAAAACTGTTTTTT.

This chain uses TRBV19 with TRBJ1-5, with 8 bases that match TRBD1. Germline V gene lookup returns CDR1 LNHDA and CDR2 SQIVND (reference sequence). Trimming cost V 9 bases and J 0 bases; bases outside gene matches: 4. The CDR3 runs to 14 residues. The chain's CDR3 is CASRQGNSNQPQHF. For the CDR3, the DNA is TGTGCCAGCAGACAGGGGAATAGCAATCAGCCCCAGCATTTT.

J is TRBJ2-7 and V is TRBV29-1, with 13 bases matching TRBD2. V shed 7 bases and J 2 bases; nucleotides not matched to a gene: 8. The germline V gene encodes CDR1 SQVTM and CDR2 ANQGSEA. This CDR3 comprises 15 residues. CDR3 DNA sequence: TGCAGCGCCGGGACTAGCGGGACCTATCCCTACGAGCAGTACTTC. This codes for CSAGTSGTYPYEQYF.

The rearrangement joins TRBV2 to TRBJ2-7; D not resolved. The V gene's germline CDR1 is SNHLY and CDR2 FYNNEI. The V gene lost 6 bases and the J gene lost 4 bases, with 10 bases spanning the gap. The CDR3 has 12 amino acids. CDR3 sequence (DNA): TGTGCCAGCAGCCCCGCGGAATACGAGCAGTACTTC. Its protein product is CASSPAEYEQYF.

V usage is TRBV18 and J usage is TRBJ2-7, with 11 bases lining up with TRBD2. The CDR3 is made up of 15 amino acids. From germline, CDR1 is KGHSH and CDR2 LQKENI. V gave up 5 bases and J gave up 4 bases; unmatched junction bases: 7. CDR3 region: CASSGTSGSPYEQYF. The CDR3 DNA sequence: TGTGCCAGCTCAGGAACTAGCGGGAGCCCGTACGAGCAGTACTTC.

The chain couples TRBV19 to TRBJ1-1; tentatively, D is TRBD1 (5 bases). This CDR3 region has 14 residues. Trimming cost V 3 bases and J 3 bases, with 11 bases left between them. Germline loops: CDR1 LNHDA, CDR2 SQIVND (reference sequence). The DNA for the CDR3 is TGTGCCAGTAGTATGGGCAGGGTGGACACTGAAGCTTTCTTT. It codes for CASSMGRVDTEAFF.

The chain joins TRBV9 to TRBJ1-2; 7 bases line up with TRBD1. CDR3 length equals 14 residues. V shed 1 base and J 5 bases; nucleotides not matched to a gene: 5. From germline, CDR1 is SGDLS and CDR2 YYNGEE. The CDR3 bases are TGTGCCAGCAGCGTACCGGGACAGAGATATGGCTACACCTTC. It yields the protein CASSVPGQRYGYTF.

The V gene is TRBV3-1 (or the pseudogene TRBV3-2), the J gene TRBJ2-7; D ambiguous. Trimming cost V 4 bases and J 2 bases, with 3 bases left between them. The germline CDR1 and CDR2 sequences are LGHDT and YNNKEL (reference sequence). CDR3 size: 11 residues. Written as DNA, the CDR3 is TGTGCCAGCAGCCGTGCCTACGAGCAGTACTTC. This codes for CASSRAYEQYF.

Comments on this clone: At the DNA level, this CDR3 is encoded by other sequences in the same sample as well. The chain couples TRBV3-1 (or the pseudogene TRBV3-2) to TRBJ2-7; D remains ambiguous. Germline V gives CDR1 LGHDT, CDR2 YNNKEL (reference sequence). The CDR3 sequence is 12 residues long. The germline V and J ends were trimmed by 1 base and 2 bases, with 3 bases remaining between them. As DNA, the CDR3 is TGTGCCAGCAGCCAAGGGGCCTACGAGCAGTACTTC. It codes for CASSQGAYEQYF.

CDR3 residues: CASSYRGQSYNEQFF. Here the CDR3 DNA reads TGTGCCAGCAGTTACAGGGGGCAGTCCTACAATGAGCAGTTCTTC. The rearrangement uses TRBV6-5 and TRBJ2-1; 7 bases align to TRBD1. The trim removed 2 bases at V and 1 base at J, leaving 2 bases unmatched. CDR1 is MNHEY and CDR2 is SVGAGI in the germline V gene. This CDR3 region has 15 residues.

V gene TRBV2 combines with J gene TRBJ2-7; D is uncertain. This CDR3 is built from 12 residues. V lost 2 bases, J lost 3 bases, and 5 bases lay in between. Germline CDR1 reads SNHLY; CDR2 reads FYNNEI. CDR3 coding DNA: TGTGCCAGCAGTGAATTCCTCTACGAGCAGTACTTC. Its protein is CASSEFLYEQYF.

The V call is TRBV6-5, the J call TRBJ1-1; no definite D call. The length of the CDR3 is 13 residues. V lost 0 bases and J lost 2, with 4 bases in between. CDR1 MNHEY and CDR2 SVGAGI come from the germline V gene. This chain's CDR3 is CASSYSTNTEAFF. The CDR3 nucleotides read TGTGCCAGCAGTTACTCTACCAACACTGAAGCTTTCTTT.

The chain joins TRBV7-2 to TRBJ2-5, with D possibly being TRBD2 (6 bases). V lost 0 bases and J 7 bases, leaving 15 bases between the germline ends. CDR1 is SGHTA and CDR2 is FQGNSA in the germline V gene. The CDR3 sequence is 15 residues long. The CDR3 DNA reads as TGTGCCAGCAGCTTAGCTCGGTTTCCCGGGGGGACCCAGTACTTC. Its protein product is CASSLARFPGGTQYF.

This sequence joins TRBV6-5 and TRBJ1-2; TRBD1 matches 8 bases. The CDR3 is 15 amino acids. V gave up 6 bases and J gave up 3 bases; unmatched junction bases: 9. The germline V gene encodes CDR1 MNHEY and CDR2 SVGAGI. CDR3: CASSPRGQGYYGYTF. The CDR3 DNA follows: TGTGCCAGCAGCCCGAGAGGACAGGGCTACTATGGCTACACCTTC.

The V call is TRBV7-9, the J call TRBJ1-3, with a weak D call TRBD1 (5 bases). Trimming removed 6 bases at V and 3 bases at J, with 15 bases between. The CDR3 consists of 15 residues. CDR1 and CDR2 from the germline V gene are SEHNR and FQNEAQ (reference sequence). CDR3 amino acids: CASRPVGGVGNTIYF. The CDR3 nucleotides read TGTGCCAGCAGACCTGTGGGGGGAGTTGGAAACACCATATATTTT.

This sequence joins TRBV6-1 and TRBJ1-2; D ambiguous. Trimming pared 2 bases from V and 6 bases from J, leaving 16 bases between. The V gene's germline CDR1 is MNHNS and CDR2 SASEGT. CDR3 length: 15 amino acids. The CDR3 region is CASSESFSLVDGYTF. The CDR3, as DNA: TGTGCCAGCAGTGAAAGCTTCAGCCTGGTGGATGGCTACACCTTC.

This clone has only one observation. This chain joins TRBV18 and TRBJ2-5; D gene ambiguous. The CDR3 extends over 12 amino acids. Germline CDR1 reads KGHSH; CDR2 reads LQKENI. V gave up 3 bases and J gave up 5 bases, with 7 bases separating them. The CDR3 nucleotides read TGTGCCAGCTCACCCAAAGGGGAGACCCAGTACTTC. It yields the protein CASSPKGETQYF.

J is TRBJ2-1 and V is TRBV24-1, with 11 bases lining up with TRBD2. Germline V gives CDR1 KGHDR, CDR2 SFDVKD. With V trimmed by 9 bases and J by 4 bases, 13 bases remained unmatched. The CDR3 is made up of 17 amino acids. The CDR3 DNA follows: TGTGCCACCTATGGCCTAGCGGGAGGTGTAAGGTACAATGAGCAGTTCTTC. Encoded protein: CATYGLAGGVRYNEQFF.

The chain employs TRBV11-2 and TRBJ1-1; D possibly corresponds to TRBD1 (5 bases). Between the trimmed V and J ends, which lost 1 base and 4 bases, there was a span of 10 bases. CDR3 length: 14 residues. Germline V gene sequence: CDR1 SGHAT, CDR2 FQNNGV. CDR3 residues: CASSLAFRATEAFF. The CDR3 region has the DNA TGTGCCAGCAGCTTAGCTTTCAGGGCCACTGAAGCTTTCTTT.